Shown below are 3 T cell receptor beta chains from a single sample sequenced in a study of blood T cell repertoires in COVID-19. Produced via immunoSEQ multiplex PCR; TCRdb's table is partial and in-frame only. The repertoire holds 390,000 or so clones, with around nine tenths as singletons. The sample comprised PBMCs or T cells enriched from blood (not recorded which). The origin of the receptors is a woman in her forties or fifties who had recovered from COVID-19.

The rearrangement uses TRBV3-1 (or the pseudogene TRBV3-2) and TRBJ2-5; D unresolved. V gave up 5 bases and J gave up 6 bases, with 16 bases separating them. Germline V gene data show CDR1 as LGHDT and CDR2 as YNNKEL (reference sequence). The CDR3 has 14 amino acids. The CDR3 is CASSVNLPIKTQYF. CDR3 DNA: TGTGCCAGCAGCGTTAACCTACCAATAAAGACCCAGTACTTC.

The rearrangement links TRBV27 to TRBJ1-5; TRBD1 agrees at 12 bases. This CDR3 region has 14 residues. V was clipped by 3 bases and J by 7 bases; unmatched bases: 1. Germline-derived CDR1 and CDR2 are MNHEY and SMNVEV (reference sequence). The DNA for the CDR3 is TGTGCCAGCAGTTTGGGGACAGGGGGCCAGCCCCAGCATTTT. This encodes CASSLGTGGQPQHF.

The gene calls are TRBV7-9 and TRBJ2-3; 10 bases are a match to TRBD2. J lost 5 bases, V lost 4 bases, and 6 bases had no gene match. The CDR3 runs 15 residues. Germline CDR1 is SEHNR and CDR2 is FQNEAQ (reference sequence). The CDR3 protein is CASSSTSGVGDTQYF. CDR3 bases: TGTGCCAGCAGCTCAACTAGCGGGGTCGGAGATACGCAGTATTTT. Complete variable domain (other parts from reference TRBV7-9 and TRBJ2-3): DTGVSQNPRHKITKRGQNVTFRCDPISEHNRLYWYRQTLGQGPEFLTYFQNEAQLEKSRLLSDRFSAERPKGSFSTLEIQRTEQGDSAMYLCASSSTSGVGDTQYFGPGTRLTVL.